The clone carrying this T cell receptor beta chain came up a few times. Trimming at V came to 4 bases and at J to 1 base, leaving 3 bases not matched to a gene. The CDR3 is 15 residues long. Per germline, CDR1 LNHNV and CDR2 YYDKDF (reference sequence). The data were obtained in a study of identical twins. TCRdb reprocessed the 5' RACE reads via MiXCR and lists one record per CDR3 protein. The sample has fewer than 900,000 distinct CDR3 sequences, 21% seen once; the top ten hold roughly 4.3%. The sample was also linked to a second study, of T cells expressing NK-cell markers. As that report states: Top CD8+ clonotypes included the dominant CD3+CD56+NKG2C+ clonotypes in several donors.

What was sequenced was PBMCs. The sequence came from a woman aged 18-29 years in good health. The chain joins TRBV15 to TRBJ2-5, with TRBD2 identical over 10 bases. The CDR3 region has the DNA TGTGCCACCAGCATATGGACTAGCGGCCAAGAGACCCAGTACTTC. The encoded protein is CATSIWTSGQETQYF.